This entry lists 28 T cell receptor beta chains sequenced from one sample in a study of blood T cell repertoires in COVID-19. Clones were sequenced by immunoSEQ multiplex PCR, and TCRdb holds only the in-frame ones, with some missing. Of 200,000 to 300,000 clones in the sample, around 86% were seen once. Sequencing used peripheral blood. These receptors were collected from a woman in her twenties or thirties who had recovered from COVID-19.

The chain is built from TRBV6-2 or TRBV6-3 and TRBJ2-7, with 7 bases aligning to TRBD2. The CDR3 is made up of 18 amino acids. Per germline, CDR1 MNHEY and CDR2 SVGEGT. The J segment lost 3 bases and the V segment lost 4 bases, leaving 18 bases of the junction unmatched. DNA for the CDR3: TGTGCCAGCAGTTCAACGCGACTCGGGAGGCTAAACCACTACGAGCAGTACTTC. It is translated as CASSSTRLGRLNHYEQYF.

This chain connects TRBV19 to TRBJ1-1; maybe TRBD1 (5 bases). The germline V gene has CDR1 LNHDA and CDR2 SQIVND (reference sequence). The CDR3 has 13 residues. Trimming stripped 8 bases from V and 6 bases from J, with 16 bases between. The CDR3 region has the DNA TGTGCCAGTGGATGGGGGGATCGGTCTGAAGCTTTCTTT. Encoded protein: CASGWGDRSEAFF.

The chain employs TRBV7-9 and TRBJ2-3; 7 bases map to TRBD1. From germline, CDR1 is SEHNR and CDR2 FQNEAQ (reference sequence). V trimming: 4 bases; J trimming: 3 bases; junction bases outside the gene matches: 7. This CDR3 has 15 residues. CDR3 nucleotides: TGTGCCAGCAGCTCCGGGACAGACCGTACAGATACGCAGTATTTT. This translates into CASSSGTDRTDTQYF.

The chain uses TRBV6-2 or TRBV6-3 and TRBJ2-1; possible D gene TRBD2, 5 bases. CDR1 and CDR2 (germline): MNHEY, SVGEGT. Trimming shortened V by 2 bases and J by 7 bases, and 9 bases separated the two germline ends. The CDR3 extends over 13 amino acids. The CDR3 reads CASSYLSVNEQFF. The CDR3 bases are TGTGCCAGCAGTTACCTTAGCGTAAATGAGCAGTTCTTC.

The CDR3: CASSLAGGMAGLNTEAFF. CDR3 nucleotide sequence: TGTGCCAGCAGCCTGGCAGGGGGCATGGCGGGGTTGAACACTGAAGCTTTCTTT. V usage is TRBV4-2 and J usage is TRBJ1-1; 8 nucleotides agree with TRBD1. There are 18 residues in the CDR3. V lost 4 bases, J lost 0 bases, and 13 bases stayed unmatched. Germline CDR1 and CDR2: LGHNA and YNFKEQ.

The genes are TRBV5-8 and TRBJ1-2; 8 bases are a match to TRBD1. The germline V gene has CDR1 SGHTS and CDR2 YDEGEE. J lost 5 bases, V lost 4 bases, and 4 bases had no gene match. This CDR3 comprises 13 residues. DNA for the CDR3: TGTGCCAGCAGCCTGGACAGGGAGTATGGCTACACCTTC. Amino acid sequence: CASSLDREYGYTF.

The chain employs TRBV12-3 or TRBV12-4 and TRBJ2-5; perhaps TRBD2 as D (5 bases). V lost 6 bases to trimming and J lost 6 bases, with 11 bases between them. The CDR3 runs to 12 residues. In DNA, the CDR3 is TGTGCCAGCAGCCCCGAGGGCCAGACCCAGTACTTC. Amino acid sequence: CASSPEGQTQYF.

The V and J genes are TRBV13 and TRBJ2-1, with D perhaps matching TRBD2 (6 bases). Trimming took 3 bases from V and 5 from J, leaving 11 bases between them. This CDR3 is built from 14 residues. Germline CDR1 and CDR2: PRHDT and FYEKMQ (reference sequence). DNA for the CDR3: TGTGCCAGCAGCTTCACCGGGACTCACAATGAGCAGTTCTTC. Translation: CASSFTGTHNEQFF.

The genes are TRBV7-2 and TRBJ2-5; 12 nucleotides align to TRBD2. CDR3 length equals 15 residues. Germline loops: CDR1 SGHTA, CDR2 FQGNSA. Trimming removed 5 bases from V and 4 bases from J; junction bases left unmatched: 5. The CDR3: CASSPSGGAGETQYF. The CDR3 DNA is TGTGCCAGCAGCCCTAGCGGGGGGGCCGGAGAGACCCAGTACTTC.

CDR3 sequence reads: CASSWTGGKDEQYF. The CDR3 DNA follows: TGTGCCAGTAGTTGGACAGGGGGTAAAGACGAGCAGTACTTC. The rearrangement uses TRBV19 and TRBJ2-7, with 10 bases matching TRBD1. This CDR3 is 14 amino acids long. In germline, CDR1 is LNHDA, CDR2 SQIVND (reference sequence). V shed 5 bases, J shed 5 bases, and the junction held 6 bases outside the gene matches. The entire variable domain, with the rest obtained from reference TRBV19 and TRBJ2-7, is as follows: DGGITQSPKYLFRKEGQNVTLSCEQNLNHDAMYWYRQDPGQGLRLIYYSQIVNDFQKGDIAEGYSVSREKKESFPLTVTSAQKNPTAFYLCASSWTGGKDEQYFGPGTRLTVT.

This chain's CDR3 is CASSPGRTGIAEAFF. DNA of the CDR3: TGTGCCAGCAGTCCAGGACGGACAGGGATCGCTGAAGCTTTCTTT. The rearrangement joins TRBV6-5 to TRBJ1-1; 8 positions agree with TRBD1. Germline V gives CDR1 MNHEY, CDR2 SVGAGI. CDR3 length: 15 amino acids. The trim removed 5 bases at V and 6 bases at J, leaving 11 bases unmatched.

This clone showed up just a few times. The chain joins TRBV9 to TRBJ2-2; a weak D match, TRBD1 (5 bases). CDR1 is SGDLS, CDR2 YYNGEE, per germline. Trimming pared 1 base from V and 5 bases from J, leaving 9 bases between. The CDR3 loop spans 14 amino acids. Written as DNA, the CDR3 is TGTGCCAGCAGCGTATCCTCAGGGACCGGGGAGCTGTTTTTT. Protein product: CASSVSSGTGELFF.

As DNA, the CDR3 is TGTGCCAGTAGTCCGAGACAGGGCACCGGGGAGCTGTTTTTT. The encoded protein is CASSPRQGTGELFF. This rearrangement joins TRBV19 to TRBJ2-2, with TRBD1 matching 7 bases. Germline CDR1 is LNHDA and CDR2 is SQIVND (reference sequence). The CDR3 runs to 14 residues. The V gene end was trimmed by 5 bases and the J gene end by 4 bases; junction bases not matched to a gene: 4.

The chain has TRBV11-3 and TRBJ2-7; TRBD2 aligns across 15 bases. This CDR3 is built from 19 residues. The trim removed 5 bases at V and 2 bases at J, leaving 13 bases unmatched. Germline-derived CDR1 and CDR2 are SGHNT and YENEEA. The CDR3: CASSPHRTSGGDGPYEQYF. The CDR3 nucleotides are TGTGCCAGCAGCCCCCACCGGACTAGCGGGGGGGACGGCCCCTACGAGCAGTACTTC.

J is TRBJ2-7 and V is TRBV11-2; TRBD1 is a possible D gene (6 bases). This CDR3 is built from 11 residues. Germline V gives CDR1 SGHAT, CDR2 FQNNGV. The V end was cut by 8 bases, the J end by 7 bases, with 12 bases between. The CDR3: CASQGYGEQYF. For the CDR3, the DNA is TGTGCCAGCCAGGGGTATGGGGAGCAGTACTTC.

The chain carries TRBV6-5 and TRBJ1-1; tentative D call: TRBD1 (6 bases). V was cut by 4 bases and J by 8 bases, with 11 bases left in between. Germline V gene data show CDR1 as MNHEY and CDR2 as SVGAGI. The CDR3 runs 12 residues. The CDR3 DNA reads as TGTGCCAGCAGTTTCAGGGGTGCAGAAGCTTTCTTT. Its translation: CASSFRGAEAFF.

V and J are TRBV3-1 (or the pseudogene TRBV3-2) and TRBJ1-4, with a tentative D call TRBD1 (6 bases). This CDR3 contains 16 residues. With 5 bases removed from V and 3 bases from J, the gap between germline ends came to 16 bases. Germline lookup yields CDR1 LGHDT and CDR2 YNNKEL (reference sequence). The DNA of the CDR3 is TGTGCCAGCAGCGTAATCCACAGGGCAGCTAATGAAAAACTGTTTTTT. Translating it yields CASSVIHRAANEKLFF.

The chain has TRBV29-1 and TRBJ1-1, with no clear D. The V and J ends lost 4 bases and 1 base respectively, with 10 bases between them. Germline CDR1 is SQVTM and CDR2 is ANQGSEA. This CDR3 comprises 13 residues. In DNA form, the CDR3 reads TGCAGCGTTGTCCGGGTGAAGAACACTGAAGCTTTCTTT. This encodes CSVVRVKNTEAFF.

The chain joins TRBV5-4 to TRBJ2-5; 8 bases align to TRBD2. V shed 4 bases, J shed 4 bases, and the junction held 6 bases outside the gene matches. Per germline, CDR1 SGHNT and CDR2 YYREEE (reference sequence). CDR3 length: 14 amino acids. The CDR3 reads CASSGRGGRETQYF. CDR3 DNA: TGTGCCAGCAGCGGACGGGGGGGCAGAGAGACCCAGTACTTC.

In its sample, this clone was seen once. In DNA, the CDR3 is TGTGCCAGCAGCAAACTCCTTTCCCGGCAGGGGATCCCCTACGAGCAGTACTTC. As protein: CASSKLLSRQGIPYEQYF. The chain is built from TRBV21-1 and TRBJ2-7; the DNA was not compared with TRBD1, the D call given in the table. TRBV21-1 constitutes a pseudogene. This CDR3 has 18 amino acids.

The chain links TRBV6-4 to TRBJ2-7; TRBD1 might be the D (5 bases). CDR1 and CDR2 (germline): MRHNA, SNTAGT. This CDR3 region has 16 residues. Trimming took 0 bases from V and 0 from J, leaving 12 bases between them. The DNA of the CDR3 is TGTGCCAGCAGTGACTCTGACAGCCGCGACTCCTACGAGCAGTACTTC. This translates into CASSDSDSRDSYEQYF.

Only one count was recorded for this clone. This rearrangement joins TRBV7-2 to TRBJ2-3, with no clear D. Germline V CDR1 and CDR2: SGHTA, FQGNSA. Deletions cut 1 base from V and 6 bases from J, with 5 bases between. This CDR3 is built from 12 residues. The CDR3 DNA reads TGTGCCAGCAGCTTAGACTCGGATACGCAGTATTTT. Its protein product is CASSLDSDTQYF.

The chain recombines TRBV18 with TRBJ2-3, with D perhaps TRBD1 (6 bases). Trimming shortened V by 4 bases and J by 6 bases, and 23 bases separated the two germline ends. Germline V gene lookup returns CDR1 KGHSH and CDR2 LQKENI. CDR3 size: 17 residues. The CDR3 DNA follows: TGTGCCAGCTCACTCCTACCGGACACAGGGAAGGGGGATACGCAGTATTTT. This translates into CASSLLPDTGKGDTQYF.

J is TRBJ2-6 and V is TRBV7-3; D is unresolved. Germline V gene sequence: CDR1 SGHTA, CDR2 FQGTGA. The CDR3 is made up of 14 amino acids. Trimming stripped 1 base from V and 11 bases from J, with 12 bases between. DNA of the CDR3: TGTGCCAGCAGCTTAAAAGCACGAGATGACGTCCTGACTTTC. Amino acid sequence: CASSLKARDDVLTF.

CDR3 coding DNA: TGTGCCAGCAGTAGGGAGGGTTGGGTCGAGCAGTACTTC. This encodes CASSREGWVEQYF. The rearrangement joins TRBV2 to TRBJ2-7; 7 positions agree with TRBD2. Losses at the gene ends were 5 bases for V and 6 bases for J; bases not matched to a gene: 7. Germline CDR1 reads SNHLY; CDR2 reads FYNNEI. CDR3 size: 13 residues.

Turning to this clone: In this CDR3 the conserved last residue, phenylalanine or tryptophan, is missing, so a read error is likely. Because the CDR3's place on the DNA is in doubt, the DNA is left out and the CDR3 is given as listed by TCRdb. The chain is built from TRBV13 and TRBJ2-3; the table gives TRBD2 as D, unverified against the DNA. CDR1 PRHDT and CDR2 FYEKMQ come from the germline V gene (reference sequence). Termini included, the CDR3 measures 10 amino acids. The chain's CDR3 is CARGIRTDGD.

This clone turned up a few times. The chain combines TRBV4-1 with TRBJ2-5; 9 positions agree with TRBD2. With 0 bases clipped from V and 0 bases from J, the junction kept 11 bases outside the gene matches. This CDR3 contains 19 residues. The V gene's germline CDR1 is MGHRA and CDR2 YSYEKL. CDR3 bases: TGCGCCAGCAGCCAAGATGGTAAAGAGCGGGGGGCGTACCAAGAGACCCAGTACTTC. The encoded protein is CASSQDGKERGAYQETQYF.

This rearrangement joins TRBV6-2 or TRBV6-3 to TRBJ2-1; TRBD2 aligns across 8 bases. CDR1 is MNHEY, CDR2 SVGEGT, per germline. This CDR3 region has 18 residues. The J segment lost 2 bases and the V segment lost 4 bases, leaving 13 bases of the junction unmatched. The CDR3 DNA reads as TGTGCCAGCAGTTTTGTGGAGGCGCGGCGGGGGGCCTACAATGAGCAGTTCTTC. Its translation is CASSFVEARRGAYNEQFF.